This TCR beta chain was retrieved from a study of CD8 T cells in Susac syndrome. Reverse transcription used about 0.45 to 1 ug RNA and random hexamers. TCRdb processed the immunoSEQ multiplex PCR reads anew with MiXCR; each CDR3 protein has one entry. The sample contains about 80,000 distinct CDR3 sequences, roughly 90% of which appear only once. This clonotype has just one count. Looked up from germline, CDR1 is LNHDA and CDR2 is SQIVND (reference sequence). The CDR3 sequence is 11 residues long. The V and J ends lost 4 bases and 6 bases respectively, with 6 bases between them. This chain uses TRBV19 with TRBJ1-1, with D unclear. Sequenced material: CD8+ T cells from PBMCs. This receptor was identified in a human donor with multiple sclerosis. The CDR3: CASSRAAEAFF. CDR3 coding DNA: TGTGCCAGTAGTAGGGCAGCTGAAGCTTTCTTT.